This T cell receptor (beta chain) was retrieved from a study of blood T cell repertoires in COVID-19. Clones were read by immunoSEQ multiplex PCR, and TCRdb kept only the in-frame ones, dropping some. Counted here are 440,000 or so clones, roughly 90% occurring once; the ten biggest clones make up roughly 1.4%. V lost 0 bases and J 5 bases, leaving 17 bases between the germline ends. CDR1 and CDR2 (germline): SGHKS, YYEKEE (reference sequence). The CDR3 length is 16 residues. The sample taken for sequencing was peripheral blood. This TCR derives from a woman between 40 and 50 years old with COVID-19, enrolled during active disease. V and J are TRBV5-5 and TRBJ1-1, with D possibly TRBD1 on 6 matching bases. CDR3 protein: CASSLVPGDPRTEAFF. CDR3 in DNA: TGTGCCAGCAGCTTGGTCCCAGGGGACCCAAGAACTGAAGCTTTCTTT. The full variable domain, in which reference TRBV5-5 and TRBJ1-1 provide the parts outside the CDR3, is DAGVTQSPTHLIKTRGQQVTLRCSPISGHKSVSWYQQVLGQGPQFIFQYYEKEERGRGNFPDRFSARQFPNYSSELNVNALLLGDSALYLCASSLVPGDPRTEAFFGQGTRLTVV.